The 27 T cell receptor beta chains in this list originate from one sample, sequenced in a study of radiotherapy plus CTLA-4 blockade in lung cancer. Repertoires were generated with immunoSEQ multiplex PCR, while TCRdb's copy carries only in-frame clones and drops some. The sample lists about 15,000 clones; over 75% were seen once. Specimen: peripheral blood, collected from a patient treated with radiotherapy plus ipilimumab. These receptors were collected from a human donor with non-small cell lung cancer that progressed on radiotherapy plus ipilimumab. Some clones in this sample may be carry-over from other donors' samples.

The chain recombines TRBV12-5 with TRBJ1-1; maybe TRBD1 (6 bases). The V end lost 1 base, the J end lost 4 bases, and 7 bases lay between the germline ends. From germline, CDR1 is LGHNT and CDR2 FRNRAP. The CDR3 runs 13 residues. Written as DNA, the CDR3 is TGTGCTAGTGGTTTGGGAGGGGGCACTGAAGCTTTCTTT. It encodes CASGLGGGTEAFF.

The CDR3 DNA reads TGTGCCAGCAGTGTGGAACTAGCGGGCACAGATACGCAGTATTTT. This encodes CASSVELAGTDTQYF. V gene TRBV28 combines with J gene TRBJ2-3; 8 bases are shared with TRBD2. CDR3 size: 15 residues. The V gene end was trimmed by 5 bases and the J gene end by 1 base; junction bases not matched to a gene: 5. The germline gives CDR1 MDHEN, CDR2 SYDVKM.

The chain couples TRBV19 to TRBJ1-3; TRBD1 might be the D (6 bases). The CDR3 is 15 residues long. Germline V lookup: CDR1 LNHDA, CDR2 SQIVND (reference sequence). V lost 2 bases to trimming and J lost 5 bases, with 13 bases between them. The CDR3 protein is CASSISGVERNTIYF. CDR3 sequence (DNA): TGTGCCAGTAGTATATCAGGGGTTGAAAGAAACACCATATATTTT.

The chain is built from TRBV11-2 and TRBJ2-1, with 11 bases lining up with TRBD2. The CDR3 totals 16 residues. Germline CDR1 is SGHAT and CDR2 is FQNNGV. Trimming took 7 bases from V and 4 from J; bases not matched to a gene: 9. CDR3 nucleotides: TGTGCCAGCACCCTGACTAGCGGGGTTATTTACAATGAGCAGTTCTTC. Translated, it gives CASTLTSGVIYNEQFF.

This clone was counted a few times. The V and J genes are TRBV4-1 and TRBJ2-5; no firm D call. V was shortened by 0 bases and J by 5 bases, with 4 bases between the two germline ends. Germline CDR1 MGHRA, CDR2 YSYEKL. The CDR3 is 12 residues long. The chain's CDR3 is CASSQEAETQYF. The CDR3 region has the DNA TGCGCCAGCAGCCAAGAAGCTGAGACCCAGTACTTC.

The rearrangement uses TRBV27 and TRBJ2-7; no firm D call. This CDR3 is 12 amino acids long. Germline-derived CDR1 and CDR2 are MNHEY and SMNVEV (reference sequence). Trimming removed 3 bases at V and 3 bases at J, with 6 bases between. The CDR3 DNA follows: TGTGCCAGCAGTTTCAGAGGCTACGAGCAGTACTTC. This sequence encodes CASSFRGYEQYF.

The chain has TRBV9 and TRBJ2-1; TRBD2 matches at 9 bases. The V gene's germline CDR1 is SGDLS and CDR2 YYNGEE. CDR3 length: 16 amino acids. V was clipped by 3 bases and J by 4 bases; unmatched bases: 8. CDR3 loop: CASSAPAAGGYNEQFF. CDR3 DNA sequence: TGTGCCAGCAGCGCCCCCGCGGCGGGGGGGTACAATGAGCAGTTCTTC.

The genes are TRBV9 and TRBJ2-6; the match to TRBD1 covers 7 bases. V shed 4 bases, J shed 0 bases, and the junction held 10 bases outside the gene matches. The germline gives CDR1 SGDLS, CDR2 YYNGEE. The CDR3 is made up of 18 amino acids. The chain's CDR3 is CASSPRTGFSSGANVLTF. The CDR3 DNA reads as TGTGCCAGCAGCCCCCGGACAGGTTTTAGCTCTGGGGCCAACGTCCTGACTTTC.

The rearrangement uses TRBV6-1 and TRBJ1-2; D is perhaps TRBD1 (5 bases). CDR1 and CDR2 (germline): MNHNS, SASEGT. V shed 2 bases and J shed 4 bases, with 8 bases lying between them. The CDR3 loop spans 13 amino acids. Here the CDR3 DNA reads TGTGCCAGCAGTGAATCGGGACTCTATGGCTACACCTTC. It encodes CASSESGLYGYTF.

The chain combines TRBV28 with TRBJ2-6; TRBD1 matches 11 bases. The germline V gene encodes CDR1 MDHEN and CDR2 SYDVKM. J gave up 0 bases and V 8 bases, and 6 bases lay outside the gene matches. This CDR3 is built from 17 residues. CDR3 amino acids: CASGPGTGGSGANVLTF. The DNA of the CDR3 is TGTGCCAGCGGCCCCGGGACAGGGGGCTCTGGGGCCAACGTCCTGACTTTC.

The gene calls are TRBV4-1 and TRBJ2-7, with TRBD1 matching 8 bases. Trimming at V came to 6 bases and at J to 2 bases, leaving 15 bases not matched to a gene. The CDR3 runs to 17 residues. Germline V gives CDR1 MGHRA, CDR2 YSYEKL. CDR3 region: CASSRAVSGTGTYEQYF. CDR3 DNA sequence: TGCGCCAGCAGTCGCGCTGTCTCCGGGACAGGTACCTACGAGCAGTACTTC.

The chain links TRBV19 to TRBJ2-1; 10 bases are shared with TRBD2. Germline-derived CDR1 and CDR2 are LNHDA and SQIVND (reference sequence). V was clipped by 5 bases and J by 6 bases; unmatched bases: 10. The length of the CDR3 is 16 residues. CDR3 sequence (DNA): TGTGCCAGTAGTTGGGCTAGCGGGAGCTTTCTCAATGAGCAGTTCTTC. This sequence encodes CASSWASGSFLNEQFF.

The chain recombines TRBV29-1 with TRBJ2-7; 7 bases map to TRBD1. This CDR3 spans 14 amino acids. Germline values: CDR1 SQVTM, CDR2 ANQGSEA. The V and J ends lost 4 bases and 0 bases, in that order; junction bases with no gene match: 6. The CDR3 bases are TGCAGCGTTGTAACCTGGGACAGCTCCTACGAGCAGTACTTC. It codes for CSVVTWDSSYEQYF.

This clone came up a few times. The chain is built from TRBV5-1 and TRBJ2-1, with 11 bases matching TRBD2. The V gene's germline CDR1 is SGHRS and CDR2 YFSETQ. This CDR3 comprises 15 residues. The ends lost 4 bases at V and 6 bases at J; junction bases unmatched: 6. The chain's CDR3 is CASSPFSGGANEQFF. In DNA form, the CDR3 reads TGCGCCAGCAGCCCGTTTAGCGGGGGGGCCAATGAGCAGTTCTTC.

This clone was seen only once. CDR3 bases: TGCGCCAGCAGCCAAGATCCGTCAGGGGGGGGCTACACCTTC. Protein: CASSQDPSGGGYTF. V is TRBV4-3 and J is TRBJ1-2, with TRBD1 matching 7 bases. This CDR3 contains 14 residues. Germline V gene sequence: CDR1 LGHNA, CDR2 YSLEER. V lost 0 bases, J lost 8 bases, and 6 bases stayed unmatched.

This rearrangement joins TRBV9 to TRBJ2-7; possible D gene TRBD1, 5 bases. Trimming took 2 bases from V and 2 from J, leaving 20 bases between them. CDR1 is SGDLS, CDR2 YYNGEE, per germline. The CDR3 covers 17 residues. The CDR3 sequence is CASSVAGASRGAYEQYF. The CDR3 bases are TGTGCCAGCAGCGTCGCTGGGGCCAGTCGAGGTGCCTACGAGCAGTACTTC.

The chain is built from TRBV4-3 and TRBJ2-7; 11 bases match TRBD2. J was trimmed by 3 bases and V by 4 bases; bases with no gene match: 5. CDR3 length equals 15 residues. CDR1 and CDR2 (germline): LGHNA, YSLEER. The chain's CDR3 is CASSPGLAGYYEQYF. In DNA, the CDR3 is TGCGCCAGCAGCCCCGGACTAGCGGGCTACTACGAGCAGTACTTC.

The V call is TRBV7-3, the J call TRBJ1-1; 9 bases fit TRBD1. CDR3 length: 12 amino acids. Germline CDR1 reads SGHTA; CDR2 reads FQGTGA. The V segment lost 5 bases and the J segment 8 bases; nucleotides outside the gene matches: 3. The CDR3 nucleotides read TGTGCCAGCAGCACCACAGGGGGCGAAGCTTTCTTT. Translation: CASSTTGGEAFF.

This clone was observed a few times. The V and J genes are TRBV5-6 and TRBJ1-4; possibly TRBD1 for D (6 bases). Germline CDR1 and CDR2: SGHDT and YYEEEE. The V gene lost 0 bases and the J gene lost 7 bases, with 7 bases spanning the gap. The CDR3 totals 13 residues. The DNA of the CDR3 is TGTGCCAGCAGCTTGGGGACAGCTGAAAAACTGTTTTTT. Amino acids: CASSLGTAEKLFF.

The CDR3 DNA reads as TGCGCCAGCGGGCAGGCGACCGGCTCTGGAAACACCATATATTTT. Protein sequence: CASGQATGSGNTIYF. The genes are TRBV5-1 and TRBJ1-3; D remains ambiguous. The CDR3 is made up of 15 amino acids. The germline CDR1 and CDR2 sequences are SGHRS and YFSETQ. Trimming took off 7 bases at V and 0 bases at J, with 14 bases between the two ends.

The V gene is TRBV4-1, the J gene TRBJ2-7; 11 bases agree with TRBD1. Unmatched junction bases numbered 12, after V lost 5 bases and J lost 3 bases. CDR1 and CDR2 (germline): MGHRA, YSYEKL. The CDR3 is 17 amino acids. The CDR3 region is CASSYTTGQGANYEQYF. CDR3 coding DNA: TGCGCCAGCAGCTACACTACCGGACAGGGGGCTAACTACGAGCAGTACTTC.

CDR3 nucleotides: TGTGCCAGCAGCTTAAATTTGCAGGGAGGCTACACCTTC. Translation gives CASSLNLQGGYTF. The V gene is TRBV7-2, the J gene TRBJ1-2; maybe TRBD1 (5 bases). The V end lost 2 bases, the J end lost 8 bases, and 12 bases lay between the germline ends. This CDR3 is built from 13 residues. Germline CDR1 is SGHTA and CDR2 is FQGNSA. The complete variable domain, with remaining parts taken from reference TRBV7-2 and TRBJ1-2, reads GAGVSQSPSNKVTEKGKDVELRCDPISGHTALYWYRQSLGQGLEFLIYFQGNSAPDKSGLPSDRFSAERTGGSVSTLTIQRTQQEDSAVYLCASSLNLQGGYTFGSGTRLTVV.

About this clone: The germline gene is not matched at one end of the junction; a read error may be the cause. V is TRBV27 and J is TRBJ2-1, with a possible D match to TRBD1 (5 bases). Germline V gene sequence: CDR1 MNHEY, CDR2 SMNVEV (reference sequence). The CDR3 runs 14 residues. CDR3: CAGSWGSSYNEQFF. The CDR3 DNA reads as TGTGCCGGCAGCTGGGGCAGCTCCTACAATGAGCAGTTCTTC.

The chain recombines TRBV5-1 with TRBJ2-7; D perhaps matches TRBD1 (7 bases). CDR1 is SGHRS, CDR2 YFSETQ, per germline. V lost 0 bases to trimming and J lost 0 bases, with 13 bases between them. The CDR3 has 16 amino acids. The CDR3 loop reads CASSLVGGQNSYEQYF. The CDR3 DNA is TGCGCCAGCAGCTTGGTGGGGGGACAGAACTCCTACGAGCAGTACTTC.

The J gene is TRBJ1-1, the V gene TRBV10-3; D is ambiguous. This CDR3 is built from 11 residues. V lost 2 bases and J 6 bases, leaving 4 bases between the germline ends. Germline V lookup: CDR1 ENHRY, CDR2 SYGVKD. CDR3 DNA: TGTGCCATCAGTGAGGAGGCTGAAGCTTTCTTT. This encodes CAISEEAEAFF.

This rearrangement joins TRBV29-1 to TRBJ2-3; 7 bases align to TRBD2. In germline, CDR1 is SQVTM, CDR2 ANQGSEA. Trimming at V came to 7 bases and at J to 0 bases, leaving 13 bases not matched to a gene. This CDR3 spans 16 amino acids. CDR3 amino acids: CSASGTTDSSTDTQYF. Written as DNA, the CDR3 is TGCAGCGCTTCCGGGACTACCGACTCTAGCACAGATACGCAGTATTTT.

V gene TRBV19 combines with J gene TRBJ1-2; unclear D gene. Trimming left V 0 bases short and J 4 bases short, with 6 bases between. The CDR3 has 13 amino acids. Germline V lookup: CDR1 LNHDA, CDR2 SQIVND (reference sequence). DNA for the CDR3: TGTGCCAGTAGTATAGAGAGGAGCTATGGCTACACCTTC. It codes for CASSIERSYGYTF.